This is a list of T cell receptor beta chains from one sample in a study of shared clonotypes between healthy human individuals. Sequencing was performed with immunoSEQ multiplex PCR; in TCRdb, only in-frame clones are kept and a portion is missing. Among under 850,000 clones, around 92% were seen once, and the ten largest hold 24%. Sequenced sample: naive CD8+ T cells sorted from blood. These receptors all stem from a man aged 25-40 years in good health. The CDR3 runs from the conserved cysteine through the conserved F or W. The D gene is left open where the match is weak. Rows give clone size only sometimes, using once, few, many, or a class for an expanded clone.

CDR3nt: TGTGCCAGCAGCTTAGATAACCTTTCCTTC
CDR3aa: CASSLDNLSF
d_gene: .
v_gene: TRBV7-9
j_gene: TRBJ2-7
abundance: .

CDR3nt: TGTGCCAGCAGCTCCCTGGGGTACGAGCAGTACTTC
CDR3aa: CASSSLGYEQYF
d_gene: .
v_gene: TRBV11-2
j_gene: TRBJ2-7
abundance: .

CDR3nt: TGCGCCAGCAGCGCTGGAGTTAGCGGGAGGGAAGCCGGGGAGCTGTTTTTT
CDR3aa: CASSAGVSGREAGELFF
d_gene: TRBD2
v_gene: TRBV5-1
j_gene: TRBJ2-2
abundance: .

CDR3nt: TGTGCCAGCAGCTTAGGATTCGGGGAGACCCAGTACTTC
CDR3aa: CASSLGFGETQYF
d_gene: .
v_gene: TRBV7-9
j_gene: TRBJ2-5
abundance: .

CDR3nt: TGTGCCAGCAGTCCAAAGATGGGGGGACACAATGAGCAGTTCTTC
CDR3aa: CASSPKMGGHNEQFF
d_gene: .
v_gene: TRBV27
j_gene: TRBJ2-1
abundance: .

CDR3nt: TGTGCCAGCAGTCTACTAGCGGGAGAGGACTACGAGCAGTACTTC
CDR3aa: CASSLLAGEDYEQYF
d_gene: TRBD2
v_gene: TRBV6-5
j_gene: TRBJ2-7
abundance: .

CDR3nt: TGTGCCAGCAGTTTCGGACAGCCGTACGAGCAGTACTTC
CDR3aa: CASSFGQPYEQYF
d_gene: .
v_gene: TRBV27
j_gene: TRBJ2-7
abundance: .

CDR3nt: TGTGCCAGCAGTCCCGCAGTGGGGGCCAACGTCCTGACTTTC
CDR3aa: CASSPAVGANVLTF
d_gene: .
v_gene: TRBV27
j_gene: TRBJ2-6
abundance: once

CDR3nt: TGCGCCAGCAGCCAATCCCCAGGTGGAGTCTACGAGCAGTACTTC
CDR3aa: CASSQSPGGVYEQYF
d_gene: .
v_gene: TRBV4-3
j_gene: TRBJ2-7
abundance: .

CDR3nt: TGTGCCAGCAGCTTGGAGACTCACTACGAGCAGTACTTC
CDR3aa: CASSLETHYEQYF
d_gene: .
v_gene: TRBV5-5
j_gene: TRBJ2-7
abundance: .

CDR3nt: TGTGCCACTAGCCGGGACACGGGACCTTTAGCCAATCAGCCCCAGCATTTT
CDR3aa: CATSRDTGPLANQPQHF
d_gene: .
v_gene: TRBV19
j_gene: TRBJ1-5
abundance: .

CDR3nt: TGTGCCAGCAGCTTAAGTACAAGTACCTACGAGCAGTACTTC
CDR3aa: CASSLSTSTYEQYF
d_gene: .
v_gene: TRBV7-9
j_gene: TRBJ2-7
abundance: .

CDR3nt: TGTGCCAGCAGTTTAGCGGGACTGAACAATGAGCAGTTCTTC
CDR3aa: CASSLAGLNNEQFF
d_gene: .
v_gene: TRBV27
j_gene: TRBJ2-1
abundance: .

CDR3nt: TGCGCCAGCAGCTTGGCCGGGACGGGGCCCTACGAGCAGTACTTC
CDR3aa: CASSLAGTGPYEQYF
d_gene: .
v_gene: TRBV5-1
j_gene: TRBJ2-7
abundance: .

CDR3nt: TGTGCCAGCAGCCTAAAGATGGGAGGAGCCGATCAGCCCCAGCATTTT
CDR3aa: CASSLKMGGADQPQHF
d_gene: .
v_gene: TRBV11-2
j_gene: TRBJ1-5
abundance: .

CDR3nt: TGTGCCAGCAGTTTACTCGGGACAGGGGGATCCGAGCAGTACTTC
CDR3aa: CASSLLGTGGSEQYF
d_gene: TRBD1
v_gene: TRBV28
j_gene: TRBJ2-7
abundance: .

CDR3nt: TGTGCCAGCAGCTTTGTGGCTCAACCGACGCTTAACACCGGGGAGCTGTTTTTT
CDR3aa: CASSFVAQPTLNTGELFF
d_gene: .
v_gene: TRBV11-2
j_gene: TRBJ2-2
abundance: .

CDR3nt: TGTGCCAGCAGCGTAAGGGGACAGAGTGGGGAGCAGTACTTC
CDR3aa: CASSVRGQSGEQYF
d_gene: TRBD1
v_gene: TRBV9
j_gene: TRBJ2-7
abundance: .

CDR3nt: TGTGCCAGCAGCGACCGCGGCTCCTCCTCTTTCAATGAGCAGTTCTTC
CDR3aa: CASSDRGSSSFNEQFF
d_gene: .
v_gene: TRBV7-9
j_gene: TRBJ2-1
abundance: .

CDR3nt: TGCGCCAGCAGTGAGGCCATCGGGTGGGAGCTGTTTTTT
CDR3aa: CASSEAIGWELFF
d_gene: .
v_gene: TRBV10-2
j_gene: TRBJ2-2
abundance: .

CDR3nt: TGTGCCAGTAGTCCAGACAGGACCTTCTCCTACGAGCAGTACTTC
CDR3aa: CASSPDRTFSYEQYF
d_gene: .
v_gene: TRBV19
j_gene: TRBJ2-7
abundance: .

CDR3nt: TGTGCCAGCAGTTACAGGGGGCCAACCTACGAGCAGTACTTC
CDR3aa: CASSYRGPTYEQYF
d_gene: TRBD1
v_gene: TRBV27
j_gene: TRBJ2-7
abundance: once

CDR3nt: TGTGCCAGCAGTAAAAGGACAGCGCCGAACACTGAAGCTTTCTTT
CDR3aa: CASSKRTAPNTEAFF
d_gene: .
v_gene: TRBV28
j_gene: TRBJ1-1
abundance: once

CDR3nt: TGTGCCAGCAGTCGGGACAGGGGGGCGAACACTGAAGCTTTCTTT
CDR3aa: CASSRDRGANTEAFF
d_gene: TRBD1
v_gene: TRBV6-5
j_gene: TRBJ1-1
abundance: .

CDR3nt: TGTGCCAGCAGCTTGGCCGGACTAGCGGGAGGGCCCTACAATGAGCAGTTCTTC
CDR3aa: CASSLAGLAGGPYNEQFF
d_gene: TRBD2
v_gene: TRBV5-5
j_gene: TRBJ2-1
abundance: .

CDR3nt: TGTGCCAGCACCCAACCTGAGGGGGTTGGCTACACCTTC
CDR3aa: CASTQPEGVGYTF
d_gene: .
v_gene: TRBV7-9
j_gene: TRBJ1-2
abundance: .

CDR3nt: TGTGCCAGTGGACAGGGCGTCGAGCAGTACTTC
CDR3aa: CASGQGVEQYF
d_gene: TRBD1
v_gene: TRBV19
j_gene: TRBJ2-7
abundance: .

CDR3nt: TGTGCCAGCAAGGCTGAGACAGGGGAAACTAATGAAAAACTGTTTTTT
CDR3aa: CASKAETGETNEKLFF
d_gene: TRBD1
v_gene: TRBV27
j_gene: TRBJ1-4
abundance: .

CDR3nt: TGTGCCAGTAGTATAGAGGGGACTAGCCCGTCGCAGTACTTC
CDR3aa: CASSIEGTSPSQYF
d_gene: TRBD2
v_gene: TRBV19
j_gene: TRBJ2-4
abundance: .